These 27 T cell receptor beta chains were sequenced from one sample in a study of shared clonotypes between healthy human individuals. Repertoires were generated with immunoSEQ multiplex PCR, while TCRdb's copy carries only in-frame clones and drops some. The data show 2 million to 2.5 million clones, 85% to 95% seen once. The sequenced sample consisted of naive CD4+ T cells from PBMCs. Subset denoted: CD45RA+ positively selected. These receptors were collected from a man younger than 35 in good health. Some clones in this sample may be carry-over from other donors' samples.

The rearrangement links TRBV6-6 to TRBJ2-7; 12 nucleotides line up with TRBD1. J lost 7 bases, V lost 5 bases, and 6 bases had no gene match. The CDR3 spans 14 residues. CDR1 is MNHNY and CDR2 is SVGAGI in the germline V gene (reference sequence). In DNA, the CDR3 is TGTGCCAGCAGTCGGGACAGGGGGCGAGGGGAGCAGTACTTC. Its translation is CASSRDRGRGEQYF.

In regard to this clone: Other nucleotide sequences in the sample specify the same CDR3. The chain uses TRBV29-1 and TRBJ1-4; the match to TRBD1 covers 7 bases. CDR1 is SQVTM and CDR2 is ANQGSEA in the germline V gene. This CDR3 has 12 residues. J gave up 7 bases and V 6 bases, and 5 bases lay outside the gene matches. The CDR3 sequence: CSVGRQGEKLFF. In DNA, the CDR3 is TGCAGCGTAGGGCGACAGGGTGAAAAACTGTTTTTT.

This clone was seen a handful of times. The CDR3 is CASSFSRTGSNQPQHF. DNA for the CDR3: TGTGCCAGCAGCTTCTCCAGGACAGGTAGCAATCAGCCCCAGCATTTT. The chain couples TRBV7-8 to TRBJ1-5; 7 nucleotides line up with TRBD1. The CDR3 is 16 amino acids. Germline V gene sequence: CDR1 SGHVS, CDR2 FQNEAQ. With V trimmed by 3 bases and J by 0 bases, 5 bases remained unmatched.

The rearrangement joins TRBV7-3 to TRBJ2-1; 9 bases map to TRBD2. CDR1 is SGHTA and CDR2 is FQGTGA in the germline V gene. V lost 5 bases and J lost 2; bases outside the gene matches: 10. The CDR3 runs to 17 residues. CDR3 sequence: CASSPTGAGGTYNEQFF. CDR3 DNA sequence: TGTGCCAGCAGCCCGACTGGAGCGGGAGGAACCTACAATGAGCAGTTCTTC.

The chain is built from TRBV7-2 and TRBJ2-5; D may be TRBD1 or TRBD2 (6 bases each). Germline loops: CDR1 SGHTA, CDR2 FQGNSA. Deletions cut 3 bases from V and 5 bases from J, with 16 bases between. The CDR3 sequence is 15 residues long. DNA for the CDR3: TGTGCCAGCAGCTTTCGGTGGGGGGCGCGGGAGACCCAGTACTTC. This codes for CASSFRWGARETQYF.

The CDR3 DNA reads as TGTGCCAGCAGCGTGCACGGGACTAGCGGGATTTCCGAGCAGTTCTTC. It yields the protein CASSVHGTSGISEQFF. This chain uses TRBV7-3 with TRBJ2-1, with 13 bases fitting TRBD2. The trim removed 5 bases at V and 10 bases at J, leaving 11 bases unmatched. This CDR3 is built from 16 residues. CDR1 SGHTA and CDR2 FQGTGA come from the germline V gene. The full variable domain, completed using reference TRBV7-3 and TRBJ2-1, is GAGVSQTPSNKVTEKGKYVELRCDPISGHTALYWYRQSLGQGPEFLIYFQGTGAADDSGLPNDRFFAVRPEGSVSTLKIQRTERGDSAVYLCASSVHGTSGISEQFFGPGTRLTVL.

This clone was seen a few times. This chain joins TRBV14 and TRBJ1-1; no clear D gene. The CDR3 extends over 13 amino acids. Germline assignment: CDR1 SGHDN and CDR2 FVKESK. The germline V and J ends were trimmed by 5 bases and 5 bases, with 12 bases remaining between them. CDR3 in amino acids: CASSIHSRTEAFF. CDR3 bases: TGTGCCAGCAGCATCCATTCGAGGACTGAAGCTTTCTTT.

The CDR3 here is CAISELRDREQYF. Written as DNA, the CDR3 is TGTGCCATCAGTGAGCTCAGGGACAGAGAGCAGTACTTC. V and J are TRBV10-3 and TRBJ2-7; 7 bases are shared with TRBD1. The CDR3 runs 13 residues. With 2 bases clipped from V and 7 bases from J, the junction kept 5 bases outside the gene matches. Germline CDR1 is ENHRY and CDR2 is SYGVKD.

V usage is TRBV7-2 and J usage is TRBJ2-7; D is unresolved. Germline V gene lookup returns CDR1 SGHTA and CDR2 FQGNSA. The CDR3 runs to 11 residues. Trimming pared 5 bases from V and 7 bases from J, leaving 9 bases between. The CDR3 region has the DNA TGTGCCAGCAGCCTCGCAAAGGAGCAGTACTTC. Amino acids: CASSLAKEQYF.

The chain joins TRBV30 to TRBJ1-5; D is uncertain. This CDR3 is built from 16 residues. V was clipped by 6 bases and J by 0 bases, with 18 bases between them. In germline, CDR1 is GTSNPN, CDR2 SVGIG (reference sequence). Here the CDR3 reads CACTTRPGYSNQPQHF. The CDR3 DNA is TGTGCCTGCACCACCCGACCGGGATATAGCAATCAGCCCCAGCATTTT.

The V gene is TRBV7-3, the J gene TRBJ2-7; 8 nucleotides agree with TRBD2. V was pared by 5 bases and J by 5 bases, with 11 bases of the junction left unmatched. This CDR3 has 15 amino acids. Germline values: CDR1 SGHTA, CDR2 FQGTGA. CDR3 amino acids: CASSPHWREEHEQYF. DNA for the CDR3: TGTGCCAGCAGCCCACACTGGCGGGAGGAACACGAGCAGTACTTC.

The chain links TRBV9 to TRBJ2-1; D remains ambiguous. The germline V gene has CDR1 SGDLS and CDR2 YYNGEE. The V end lost 4 bases, the J end lost 0 bases, and 8 bases lay between the germline ends. This CDR3 comprises 14 residues. CDR3 nucleotide sequence: TGTGCCAGCAGCCCCCAGTACTCCTACAATGAGCAGTTCTTC. Its protein is CASSPQYSYNEQFF.

Comment on this clone: Other DNA sequences from this sample encode an identical CDR3 as well. This chain joins TRBV30 and TRBJ2-3; 10 bases agree with TRBD1. The CDR3 is made up of 14 amino acids. The germline CDR1 and CDR2 sequences are GTSNPN and SVGIG (reference sequence). The V segment lost 2 bases and the J segment 3 bases; nucleotides outside the gene matches: 2. The CDR3 is CAWSSGQGTDTQYF. CDR3 in DNA: TGTGCCTGGAGTTCGGGACAGGGGACAGATACGCAGTATTTT.

The chain is built from TRBV4-2 and TRBJ2-5; 10 bases are a match to TRBD2. The CDR3 totals 16 residues. Germline V CDR1 and CDR2: LGHNA, YNFKEQ. V dropped 4 bases and J dropped 2; count of bases not matched to a gene: 7. The CDR3: CASSPKTSGSQETQYF. In DNA, the CDR3 is TGTGCCAGCAGCCCCAAGACTAGCGGGTCACAAGAGACCCAGTACTTC.

The V call is TRBV30, the J call TRBJ2-1; D ambiguous. The CDR3 is 14 residues long. Trimming cost V 0 bases and J 4 bases, with 10 bases left between them. Germline CDR1 and CDR2: GTSNPN and SVGIG (reference sequence). As DNA, the CDR3 is TGTGCCTGGAGTGTAGGAAGGGAATACAATGAGCAGTTCTTC. Translating gives CAWSVGREYNEQFF.

About this clone itself: One end of the junction varies from germline; a read error may be responsible. V gene TRBV6-5 combines with J gene TRBJ1-3, with D unresolved. CDR3 length: 13 residues. Germline CDR1 MNHEY, CDR2 SVGAGI. CDR3 DNA sequence: TGTGTCAGCAGTTATCGTCACGGAAACACCATATATTTT. Protein sequence: CVSSYRHGNTIYF.

The chain is built from TRBV7-2 and TRBJ2-3; the D is unclear. Per the germline V gene, CDR1 is SGHTA and CDR2 is FQGNSA. The CDR3 is made up of 14 amino acids. Deletions cut 6 bases from V and 3 bases from J, with 13 bases between. The CDR3: CASRTPGRTDTQYF. Here the CDR3 DNA reads TGTGCCAGCAGGACACCAGGAAGGACAGATACGCAGTATTTT. Full variable domain (remainder filled in from reference TRBV7-2 and TRBJ2-3): GAGVSQSPSNKVTEKGKDVELRCDPISGHTALYWYRQSLGQGLEFLIYFQGNSAPDKSGLPSDRFSAERTGGSVSTLTIQRTQQEDSAVYLCASRTPGRTDTQYFGPGTRLTVL.

The genes are TRBV4-3 and TRBJ1-2; D is unclear. Trimming stripped 0 bases from V and 2 bases from J, with 10 bases between. CDR3 length: 15 amino acids. CDR1 and CDR2 from the germline V gene are LGHNA and YSLEER. The CDR3: CASSQDGGINYGYTF. Written as DNA, the CDR3 is TGCGCCAGCAGCCAAGATGGCGGAATCAACTATGGCTACACCTTC.

This sequence joins TRBV2 and TRBJ1-1; D is unclear. V was cut by 8 bases and J by 5 bases, with 18 bases left in between. Germline-derived CDR1 and CDR2 are SNHLY and FYNNEI. This CDR3 is 14 amino acids long. The CDR3 loop reads CASHTLAAETEAFF. The CDR3 DNA is TGTGCCAGCCATACCTTGGCTGCCGAGACTGAAGCTTTCTTT.

Comment on this clone: This sample includes further DNA sequences coding for the same CDR3. V is TRBV7-2 and J is TRBJ1-1; 8 nucleotides line up with TRBD1. Germline V lookup: CDR1 SGHTA, CDR2 FQGNSA. This CDR3 contains 14 residues. With V trimmed by 3 bases and J by 4 bases, 4 bases remained unmatched. The CDR3 coding sequence is TGTGCCAGCAGCTTGTATCAGGGGGCCACTGAAGCTTTCTTT. The encoded protein is CASSLYQGATEAFF.

The chain combines TRBV6-5 with TRBJ1-1, with 11 bases aligning to TRBD1. In germline, CDR1 is MNHEY, CDR2 SVGAGI. The CDR3 contains 16 residues. V gave up 4 bases and J gave up 4 bases; unmatched junction bases: 8. CDR3 coding DNA: TGTGCCAGCAGTTCTCTAGGACAGGGGGCGAGCACTGAAGCTTTCTTT. Encoded protein: CASSSLGQGASTEAFF.

The rearrangement uses TRBV5-1 and TRBJ2-7, with 7 bases that match TRBD1. Germline loops: CDR1 SGHRS, CDR2 YFSETQ. V lost 4 bases to trimming and J lost 6 bases; unmatched junction nucleotides: 13. The CDR3 consists of 15 residues. The CDR3 protein is CASSQLQGQPREQYF. The CDR3 nucleotides are TGCGCCAGCAGCCAGCTACAGGGGCAGCCCCGCGAGCAGTACTTC.

CDR3 residues: CASSLKKGGSYEQYF. CDR3 sequence (DNA): TGCGCCAGCAGCTTGAAGAAGGGGGGTTCTTACGAGCAGTACTTC. The V and J genes are TRBV5-1 and TRBJ2-7, with D possibly being TRBD1 or TRBD2 (6 bases each). This CDR3 has 15 residues. V dropped 1 base and J dropped 4 bases, with 15 bases sitting between them. Germline V gene lookup returns CDR1 SGHRS and CDR2 YFSETQ. Variable domain in full (rest from reference TRBV5-1 and TRBJ2-7): KAGVTQTPRYLIKTRGQQVTLSCSPISGHRSVSWYQQTPGQGLQFLFEYFSETQRNKGNFPGRFSGRQFSNSRSEMNVSTLELGDSALYLCASSLKKGGSYEQYFGPGTRLTVT.

The gene calls are TRBV5-1 and TRBJ2-7; 8 nucleotides align to TRBD1. The CDR3 extends over 15 amino acids. CDR1 is SGHRS and CDR2 is YFSETQ in the germline V gene. V lost 0 bases and J lost 5; bases outside the gene matches: 7. CDR3 protein: CASSLGDRGAHEQYF. The CDR3 nucleotides are TGCGCCAGCAGCTTGGGAGACAGGGGAGCCCACGAGCAGTACTTC.

V and J are TRBV6-4 and TRBJ2-2; TRBD1 agrees at 8 bases. The J segment lost 3 bases and the V segment lost 7 bases, leaving 7 bases of the junction unmatched. The CDR3 totals 15 residues. Germline values: CDR1 MRHNA, CDR2 SNTAGT. For the CDR3, the DNA is TGTGCCAGCAAACGAGAGACAGGGGACACCGGGGAGCTGTTTTTT. It encodes CASKRETGDTGELFF.

Turning to this clone: The sample contains more than one DNA sequence encoding this CDR3. The chain uses TRBV5-1 and TRBJ1-1; tentatively, D is TRBD1 (5 bases). The ends were cut back, 1 base at V and 1 base at J, with 8 bases in the middle. Germline V CDR1 and CDR2: SGHRS, YFSETQ. The CDR3 sequence is 14 residues long. DNA for the CDR3: TGCGCCAGCAGCTTGTTGGGGGGGAACACTGAAGCTTTCTTT. This encodes CASSLLGGNTEAFF.

This clone occurred once. The chain has TRBV5-1 and TRBJ2-6; D not resolved. V lost 0 bases, J lost 0 bases, and 10 bases lay in between. The germline gives CDR1 SGHRS, CDR2 YFSETQ. This CDR3 is 17 amino acids long. DNA for the CDR3: TGCGCCAGCAGCTTGGCCGGGTGGATCTCTGGGGCCAACGTCCTGACTTTC. Protein: CASSLAGWISGANVLTF.